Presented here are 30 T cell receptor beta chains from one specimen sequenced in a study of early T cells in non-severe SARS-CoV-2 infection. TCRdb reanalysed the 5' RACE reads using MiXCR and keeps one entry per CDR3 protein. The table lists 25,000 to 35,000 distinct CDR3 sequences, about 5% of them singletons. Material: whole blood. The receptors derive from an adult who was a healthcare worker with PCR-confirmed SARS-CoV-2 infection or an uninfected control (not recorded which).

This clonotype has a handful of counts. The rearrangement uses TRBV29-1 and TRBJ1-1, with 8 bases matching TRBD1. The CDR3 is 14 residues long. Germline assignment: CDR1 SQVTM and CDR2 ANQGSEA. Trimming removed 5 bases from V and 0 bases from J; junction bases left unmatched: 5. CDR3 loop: CSVTRTGMNTEAFF. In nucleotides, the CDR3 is TGCAGCGTTACGCGGACAGGGATGAACACTGAAGCTTTCTTT.

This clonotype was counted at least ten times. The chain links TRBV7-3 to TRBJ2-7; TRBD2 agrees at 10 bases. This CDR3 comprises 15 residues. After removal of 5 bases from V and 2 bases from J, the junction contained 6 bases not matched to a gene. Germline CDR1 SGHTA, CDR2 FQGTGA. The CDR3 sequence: CASSPLAGETYEQYF. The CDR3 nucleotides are TGTGCCAGCAGCCCTCTAGCGGGGGAGACCTACGAGCAGTACTTC.

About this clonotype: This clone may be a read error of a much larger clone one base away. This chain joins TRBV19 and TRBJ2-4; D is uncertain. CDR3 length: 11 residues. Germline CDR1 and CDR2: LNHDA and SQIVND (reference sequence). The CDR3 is CTSSIPPRQYF. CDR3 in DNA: TGTACCAGTAGTATTCCTCCCCGCCAGTACTTC.

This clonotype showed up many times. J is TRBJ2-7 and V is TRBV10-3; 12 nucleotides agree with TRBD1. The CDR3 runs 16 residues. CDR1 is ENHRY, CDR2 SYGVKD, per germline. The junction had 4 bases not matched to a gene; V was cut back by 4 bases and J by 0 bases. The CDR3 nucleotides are TGTGCCATCAGTGTTCCGGGACAGGGGGCCTCCTACGAGCAGTACTTC. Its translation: CAISVPGQGASYEQYF.

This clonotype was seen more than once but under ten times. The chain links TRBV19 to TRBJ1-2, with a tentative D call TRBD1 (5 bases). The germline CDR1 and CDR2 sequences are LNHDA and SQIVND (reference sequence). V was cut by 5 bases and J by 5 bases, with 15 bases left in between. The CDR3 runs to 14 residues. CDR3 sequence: CASSFRQRGYGYTF. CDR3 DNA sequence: TGTGCCAGTAGTTTTCGGCAGAGGGGATATGGCTACACCTTC. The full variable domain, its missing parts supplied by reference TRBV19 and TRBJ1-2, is DGGITQSPKYLFRKEGQNVTLSCEQNLNHDAMYWYRQDPGQGLRLIYYSQIVNDFQKGDIAEGYSVSREKKESFPLTVTSAQKNPTAFYLCASSFRQRGYGYTFGSGTRLTVV.

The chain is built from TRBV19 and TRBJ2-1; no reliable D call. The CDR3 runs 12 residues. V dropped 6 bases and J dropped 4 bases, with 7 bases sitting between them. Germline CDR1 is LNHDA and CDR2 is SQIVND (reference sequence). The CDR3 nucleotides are TGTGCCAGTAGGGGATTTTACAATGAGCAGTTCTTC. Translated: CASRGFYNEQFF.

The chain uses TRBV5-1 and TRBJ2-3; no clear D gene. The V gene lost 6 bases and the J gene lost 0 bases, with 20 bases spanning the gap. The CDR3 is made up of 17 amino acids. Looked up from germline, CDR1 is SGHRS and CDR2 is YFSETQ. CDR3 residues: CASKPPIVTASTDTQYF. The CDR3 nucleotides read TGCGCCAGCAAACCCCCCATTGTGACGGCTAGCACAGATACGCAGTATTTT.

The CDR3 loop is CASSFGGGDYNEQFF. CDR3 nucleotides: TGTGCCAGCAGTTTTGGCGGGGGGGATTACAATGAGCAGTTCTTC. The chain is built from TRBV27 and TRBJ2-1; 9 bases are a match to TRBD2. V was clipped by 3 bases and J by 4 bases; unmatched bases: 4. The length of the CDR3 is 15 residues. CDR1 MNHEY and CDR2 SMNVEV come from the germline V gene (reference sequence).

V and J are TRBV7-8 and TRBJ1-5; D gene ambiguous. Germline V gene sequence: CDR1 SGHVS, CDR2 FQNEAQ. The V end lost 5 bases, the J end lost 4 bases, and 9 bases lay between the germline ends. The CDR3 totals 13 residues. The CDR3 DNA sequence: TGTGCCAGCAGCGCGACCCATAATCAGCCCCAGCATTTT. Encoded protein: CASSATHNQPQHF.

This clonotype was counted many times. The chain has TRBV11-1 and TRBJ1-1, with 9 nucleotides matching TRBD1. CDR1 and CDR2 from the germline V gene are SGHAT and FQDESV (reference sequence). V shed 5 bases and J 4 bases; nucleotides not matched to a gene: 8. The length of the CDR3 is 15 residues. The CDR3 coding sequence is TGTGCCAGCAGCACCCGGGACAGGGTGGGCACTGAAGCTTTCTTT. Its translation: CASSTRDRVGTEAFF.

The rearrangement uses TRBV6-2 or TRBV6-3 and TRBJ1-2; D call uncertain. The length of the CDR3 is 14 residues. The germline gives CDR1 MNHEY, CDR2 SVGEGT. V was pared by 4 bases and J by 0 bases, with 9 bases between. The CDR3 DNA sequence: TGTGCCAGCAGTTCTAGCGAAGCTAACTATGGCTACACCTTC. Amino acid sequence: CASSSSEANYGYTF.

DNA of the CDR3: TGTGCCAGCAGGGCTGGACAGTTCCGTGAAAAACTGTTTTTT. It is translated as CASRAGQFREKLFF. This chain uses TRBV12-3 or TRBV12-4 with TRBJ1-4, with a weak D call TRBD1 (6 bases). This CDR3 contains 14 residues. V was clipped by 6 bases and J by 7 bases, with 15 bases between them.

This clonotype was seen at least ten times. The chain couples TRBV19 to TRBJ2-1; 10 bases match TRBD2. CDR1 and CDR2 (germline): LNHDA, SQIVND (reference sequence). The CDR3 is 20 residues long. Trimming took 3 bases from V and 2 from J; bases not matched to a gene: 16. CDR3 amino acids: CASSIQGTSDSFVTYNEQFF. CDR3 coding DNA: TGTGCCAGTAGTATCCAGGGGACTAGCGACTCCTTTGTCACCTACAATGAGCAGTTCTTC.

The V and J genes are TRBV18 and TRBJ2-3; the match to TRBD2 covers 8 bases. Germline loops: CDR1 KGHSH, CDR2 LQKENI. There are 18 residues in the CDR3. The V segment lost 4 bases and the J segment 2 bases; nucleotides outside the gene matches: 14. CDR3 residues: CASSLQGREVANTDTQYF. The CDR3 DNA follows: TGTGCCAGCTCACTCCAGGGGCGGGAGGTCGCGAACACAGATACGCAGTATTTT.

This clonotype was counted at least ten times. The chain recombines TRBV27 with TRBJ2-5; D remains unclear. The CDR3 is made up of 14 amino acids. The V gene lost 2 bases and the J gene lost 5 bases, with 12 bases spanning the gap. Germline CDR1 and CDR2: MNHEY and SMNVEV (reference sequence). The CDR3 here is CASSLRLMGETQYF. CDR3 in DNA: TGTGCCAGCAGTTTACGGCTGATGGGGGAGACCCAGTACTTC.

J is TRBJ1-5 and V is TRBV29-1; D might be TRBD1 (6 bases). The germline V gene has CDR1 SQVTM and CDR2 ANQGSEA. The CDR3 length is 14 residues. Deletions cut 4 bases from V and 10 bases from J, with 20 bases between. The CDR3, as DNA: TGCAGCGTTGTATTACAGGGTGCCATAGGACCCCAGCATTTT. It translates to CSVVLQGAIGPQHF. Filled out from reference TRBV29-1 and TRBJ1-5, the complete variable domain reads SAVISQKPSRDICQRGTSLTIQCQVDSQVTMMFWYRQQPGQSLTLIATANQGSEATYESGFVIDKFPISRPNLTFSTLTVSNMSPEDSSIYLCSVVLQGAIGPQHFGDGTRLSIL.

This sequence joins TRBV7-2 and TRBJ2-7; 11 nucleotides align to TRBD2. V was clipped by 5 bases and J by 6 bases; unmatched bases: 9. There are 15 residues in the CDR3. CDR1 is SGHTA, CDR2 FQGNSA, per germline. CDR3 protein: CASSDLLAGVPEQYF. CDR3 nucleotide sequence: TGTGCCAGCAGCGACCTACTAGCGGGAGTACCCGAGCAGTACTTC. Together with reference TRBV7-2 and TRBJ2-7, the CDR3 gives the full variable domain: GAGVSQSPSNKVTEKGKDVELRCDPISGHTALYWYRQSLGQGLEFLIYFQGNSAPDKSGLPSDRFSAERTGGSVSTLTIQRTQQEDSAVYLCASSDLLAGVPEQYFGPGTRLTVT.

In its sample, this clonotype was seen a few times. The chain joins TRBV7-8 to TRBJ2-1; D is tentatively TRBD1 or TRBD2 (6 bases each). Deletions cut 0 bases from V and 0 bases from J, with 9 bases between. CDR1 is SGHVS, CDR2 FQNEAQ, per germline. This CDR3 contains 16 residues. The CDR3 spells CASSLATGASYNEQFF. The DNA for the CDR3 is TGTGCCAGCAGCTTAGCTACGGGGGCCTCCTACAATGAGCAGTTCTTC.

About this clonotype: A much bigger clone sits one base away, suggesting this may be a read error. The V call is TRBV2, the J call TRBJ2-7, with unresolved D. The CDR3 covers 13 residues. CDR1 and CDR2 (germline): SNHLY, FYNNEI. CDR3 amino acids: CASSRTPIYEQHF. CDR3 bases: TGTGCCAGTTCTCGGACGCCCATTTACGAGCAGCACTTC.

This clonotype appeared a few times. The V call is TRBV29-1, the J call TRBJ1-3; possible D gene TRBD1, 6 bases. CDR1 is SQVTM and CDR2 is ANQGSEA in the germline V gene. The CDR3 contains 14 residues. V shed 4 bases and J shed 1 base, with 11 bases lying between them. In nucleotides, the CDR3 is TGCAGCGTTGGCCTTGGACAGTCTGGAAACACCATATATTTT. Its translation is CSVGLGQSGNTIYF. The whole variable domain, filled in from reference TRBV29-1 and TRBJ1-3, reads SAVISQKPSRDICQRGTSLTIQCQVDSQVTMMFWYRQQPGQSLTLIATANQGSEATYESGFVIDKFPISRPNLTFSTLTVSNMSPEDSSIYLCSVGLGQSGNTIYFGEGSWLTVV.

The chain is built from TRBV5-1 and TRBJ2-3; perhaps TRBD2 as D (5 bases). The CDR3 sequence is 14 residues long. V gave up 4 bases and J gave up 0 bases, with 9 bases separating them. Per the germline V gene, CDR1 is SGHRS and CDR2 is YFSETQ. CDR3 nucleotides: TGCGCCAGCAGCACGCGGACTAGCACAGATACGCAGTATTTT. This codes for CASSTRTSTDTQYF.

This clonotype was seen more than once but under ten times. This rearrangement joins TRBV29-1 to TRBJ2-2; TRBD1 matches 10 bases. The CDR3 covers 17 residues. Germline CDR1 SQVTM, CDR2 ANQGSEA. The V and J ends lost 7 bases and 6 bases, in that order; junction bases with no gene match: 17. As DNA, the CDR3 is TGCAGCGCCGTACCGGGACAGGGGTCACCGGGCGCCGGGGAGCTGTTTTTT. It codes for CSAVPGQGSPGAGELFF.

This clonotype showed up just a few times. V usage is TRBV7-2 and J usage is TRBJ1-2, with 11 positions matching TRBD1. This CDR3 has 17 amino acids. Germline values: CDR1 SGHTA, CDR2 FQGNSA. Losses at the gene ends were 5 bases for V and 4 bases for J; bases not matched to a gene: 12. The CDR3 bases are TGTGCCAGCAGCCCTCAATCCGGACAGGGGGCCGGCTATGGCTACACCTTC. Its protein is CASSPQSGQGAGYGYTF.

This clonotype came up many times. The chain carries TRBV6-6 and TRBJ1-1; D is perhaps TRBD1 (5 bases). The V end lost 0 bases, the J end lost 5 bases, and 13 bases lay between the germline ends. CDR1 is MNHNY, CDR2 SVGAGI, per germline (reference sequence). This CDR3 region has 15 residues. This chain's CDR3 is CASSYSKGAKTEAFF. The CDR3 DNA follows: TGTGCCAGCAGTTACTCGAAAGGGGCGAAGACTGAAGCTTTCTTT.

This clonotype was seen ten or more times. The CDR3 bases are TGTGCCAGCAGCGTCTCCGGACTAGCGGGGGGGCAAGAGACCCAGTACTTC. Translation: CASSVSGLAGGQETQYF. The gene calls are TRBV9 and TRBJ2-5; 15 bases align to TRBD2. Germline-derived CDR1 and CDR2 are SGDLS and YYNGEE. V was clipped by 2 bases and J by 2 bases; unmatched bases: 4. The CDR3 length is 17 residues. The full variable domain, with the rest looked up from reference TRBV9 and TRBJ2-5, is DSGVTQTPKHLITATGQRVTLRCSPRSGDLSVYWYQQSLDQGLQFLIQYYNGEERAKGNILERFSAQQFPDLHSELNLSSLELGDSALYFCASSVSGLAGGQETQYFGPGTRLLVL.

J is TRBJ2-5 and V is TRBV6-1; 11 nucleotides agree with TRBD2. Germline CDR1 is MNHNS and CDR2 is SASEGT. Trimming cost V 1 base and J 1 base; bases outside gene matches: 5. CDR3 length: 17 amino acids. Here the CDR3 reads CASSEVLAGGIQETQYF. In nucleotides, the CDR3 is TGTGCCAGCAGTGAAGTCCTAGCGGGGGGTATCCAAGAGACCCAGTACTTC.

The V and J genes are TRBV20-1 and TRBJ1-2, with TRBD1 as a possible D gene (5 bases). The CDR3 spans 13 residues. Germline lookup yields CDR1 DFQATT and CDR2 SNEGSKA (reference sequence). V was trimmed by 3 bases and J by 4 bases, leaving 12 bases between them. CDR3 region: CSASGQGAYGYTF. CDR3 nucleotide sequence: TGCAGTGCTAGCGGGCAGGGTGCCTATGGCTACACCTTC.

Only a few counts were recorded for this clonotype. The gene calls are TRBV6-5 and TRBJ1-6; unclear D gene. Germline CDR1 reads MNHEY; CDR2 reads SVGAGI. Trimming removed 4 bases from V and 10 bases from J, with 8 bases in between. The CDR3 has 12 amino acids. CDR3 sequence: CASSSPGSPLHF. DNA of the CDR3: TGTGCCAGCAGTTCCCCGGGATCACCCCTCCACTTT.

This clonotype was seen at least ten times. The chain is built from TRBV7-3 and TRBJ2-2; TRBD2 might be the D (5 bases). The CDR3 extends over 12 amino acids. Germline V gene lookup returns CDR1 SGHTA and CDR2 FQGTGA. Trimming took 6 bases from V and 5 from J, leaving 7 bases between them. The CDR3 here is CASSPGTGELFF. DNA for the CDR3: TGTGCCAGCAGTCCGGGGACCGGGGAGCTGTTTTTT.

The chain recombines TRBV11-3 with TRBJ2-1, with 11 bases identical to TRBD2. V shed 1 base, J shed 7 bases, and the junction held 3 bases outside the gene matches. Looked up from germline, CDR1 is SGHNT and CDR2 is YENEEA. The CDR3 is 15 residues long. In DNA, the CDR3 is TGTGCCAGCAGCTTAGTAATAGCGGGAGGGAATGAGCAGTTCTTC. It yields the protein CASSLVIAGGNEQFF.